Here is one T cell receptor beta chain with its context. This sample is drawn from a study of shared T cell receptors in the human thymus. The CDR3 totals 17 residues. The J segment lost 5 bases and the V segment lost 2 bases, leaving 14 bases of the junction unmatched. Germline lookup yields CDR1 MGHRA and CDR2 YSYEKL. Assay used: immunoSEQ multiplex PCR; TCRdb lists only in-frame clones, some missing. The sample has approximately 730,000 clones, roughly 88% seen once; the top ten hold roughly 0.01%. The same data also contributed to another study, on human thymus T cells.

Sequenced material: thymocytes. The TCR originated in a girl under two years old with a congenital heart defect. V is TRBV4-1 and J is TRBJ2-7; TRBD1 matches 8 bases. The CDR3 spells CASSQSKSGTGIDEQYF. The CDR3 DNA reads TGCGCCAGCAGCCAATCCAAGTCCGGGACAGGAATTGACGAGCAGTACTTC.